The rows below give T cell receptor beta chains drawn from one sample of a study of naive and memory T cell subsets. Each CDR3 protein is one row after TCRdb ran MiXCR on the 5' RACE reads. The table has 30,000 or so distinct CDR3 sequences, 15% to 20% seen once. Every receptor here comes from a female donor in good health. Each CDR3 is given with its conserved first and last residue. Not every row has a clone size; where given, it reads once, few, many or a size class.

>many|TRBV9
CASSPQWGGAFNEQFF
>many|TRBV7-3
CASSLSYTGELFF
>few|TRBV20-1
CSASATSVDTDTQYF
>.|TRBV5-6
CASSLSASPYEQYF
>many|TRBV20-1
CSAFGGGAADTQYF
>.|TRBV7-2
CASSLAGGANTGELFF
>.|TRBV20-1
CSASEGRTYNEQFF
>many|TRBV11-2
CASSSGQGADTQYF
>.|TRBV6-5
CASSYATERNTEAFF
>many|TRBV27
CASSLNLSNEQFF
>.|TRBV13
CASSSLGTGRTYEQYF
>many|TRBV29-1
CSVEDWVGYTEAFF
>.|TRBV10-2
CASSGQAEGYTF
>.|TRBV12-3/TRBV12-4
CASSPHSRNSPLHF
>few|TRBV7-2
CASSFSGVGTDTQYF
>few|TRBV7-6
CASSLARGSEQFF
>few|TRBV5-1
CASSLSSGASYYGYTF
>many|TRBV20-1
CSARGTGAGNIQYF
>medium-sized|TRBV18
CASLASGANVLTF
>few|TRBV29-1
CSVEPDSYNEQFF